This T cell receptor (beta chain) originates from a study of identical twins. Study conclusions and caveats: The same donors were not followed; conclusions instead depended on cross-sectional statistical analysis.

Each CDR3 protein gets one entry after TCRdb re-called the 5' RACE reads with MiXCR. This sample has roughly 250,000 distinct CDR3 sequences, with more than 12% found just once. V lost 3 bases, J lost 8 bases, and 7 bases stayed unmatched. The CDR3 loop spans 15 amino acids. Germline V gives CDR1 GTSNPN, CDR2 SVGIG (reference sequence). A note on this clonotype: Its antigen is undetermined.

The chain has TRBV30 and TRBJ2-1; TRBD2 matches at 13 bases. This sequence was found in a woman aged 18-29 years in good health. The sample comprised memory (CD45RO+) T cells sorted from blood. This chain's CDR3 is CAWRTSGRWGDEQFF. The CDR3 DNA sequence: TGTGCCTGGAGGACTAGCGGGAGGTGGGGCGATGAGCAGTTCTTC.